The present TCR beta chain was sequenced within a study of blood T cell repertoires in COVID-19. In the study overall: Collection of acute and convalescent COVID-19 samples took place in the United States, Italy and Spain. PBMCs, B-cell-depleted T cells, or T cells provided the cDNA or gDNA that made up the material.

This CDR3 contains 13 residues. The V end was cut by 6 bases, the J end by 3 bases, with 12 bases between. The protocol was immunoSEQ multiplex PCR, while the TCRdb copy is restricted to in-frame clones and leaves out a portion. The sample lists about 140,000 clones; over 70% were seen once. The sequence was collected from a woman aged 55-75 years with acute or convalescent COVID-19. The sample taken for sequencing was peripheral blood. The chain links TRBV12-3 or TRBV12-4 to TRBJ2-7; D is perhaps TRBD2 (6 bases). The CDR3 loop is CASSPSGGYEQYF. In nucleotides, the CDR3 is TGTGCCAGCAGCCCATCCGGGGGCTACGAGCAGTACTTC.